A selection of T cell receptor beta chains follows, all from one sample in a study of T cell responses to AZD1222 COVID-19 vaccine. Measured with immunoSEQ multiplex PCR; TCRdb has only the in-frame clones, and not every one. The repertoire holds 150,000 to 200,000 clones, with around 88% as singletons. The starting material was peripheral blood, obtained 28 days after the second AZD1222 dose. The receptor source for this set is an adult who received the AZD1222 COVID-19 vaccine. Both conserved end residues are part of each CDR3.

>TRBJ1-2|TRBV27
CASSFRQSGYGYTF
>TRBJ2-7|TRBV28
CASRSPGTGAYEQYF
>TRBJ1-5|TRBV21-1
CASSTLTGGSNQPQHF
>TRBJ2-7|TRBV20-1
CSAKNYEQYF
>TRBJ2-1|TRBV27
CASSFPSAGPRSYNEQFF
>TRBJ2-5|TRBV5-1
CASSPGGLAGDQETQYF
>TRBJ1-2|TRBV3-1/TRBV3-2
CASSQSPGGNYGYTF
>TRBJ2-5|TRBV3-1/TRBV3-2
CASSRGTQYF
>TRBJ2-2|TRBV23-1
CASSQGTVLGELFF
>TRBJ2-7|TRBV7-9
CASSLSAGQGNYEQYF
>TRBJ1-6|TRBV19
CASTSQGEYSPLHF
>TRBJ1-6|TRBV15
CATSRAAGGAFTLHF